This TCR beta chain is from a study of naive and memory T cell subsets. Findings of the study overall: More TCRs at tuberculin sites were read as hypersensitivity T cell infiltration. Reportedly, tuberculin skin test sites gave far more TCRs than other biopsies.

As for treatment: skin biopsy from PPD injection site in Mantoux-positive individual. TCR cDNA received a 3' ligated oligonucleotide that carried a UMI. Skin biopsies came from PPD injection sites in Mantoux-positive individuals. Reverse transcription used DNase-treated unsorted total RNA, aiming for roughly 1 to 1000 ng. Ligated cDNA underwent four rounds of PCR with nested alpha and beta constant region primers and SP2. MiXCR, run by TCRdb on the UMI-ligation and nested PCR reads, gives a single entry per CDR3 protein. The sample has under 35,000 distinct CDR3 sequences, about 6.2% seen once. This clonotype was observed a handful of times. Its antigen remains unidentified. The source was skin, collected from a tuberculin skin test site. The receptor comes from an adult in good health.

The DNA of the CDR3 is TGTGCCAGCTCACCGTTTGGTGTCGGGGCGAGCACCGGGGAGCTGTTTTTT. Protein product: CASSPFGVGASTGELFF. The V and J genes are TRBV18 and TRBJ2-2; D possibly matches TRBD1 or TRBD2 (5 bases each). CDR3 length: 17 residues. In germline, CDR1 is KGHSH, CDR2 LQKENI. V was cut by 3 bases and J by 4 bases, with 18 bases left in between. The whole variable domain, filled in from reference TRBV18 and TRBJ2-2, reads NAGVMQNPRHLVRRRGQEARLRCSPMKGHSHVYWYRQLPEEGLKFMVYLQKENIIDESGMPKERFSAEFPKEGPSILRIQQVVRGDSAAYFCASSPFGVGASTGELFFGEGSRLTVL.